This T cell receptor (beta chain) emerged from a study of T-cell memory formation after mild COVID-19. A single record per CDR3 protein comes from TCRdb applying MiXCR to the 5' RACE reads. The sample contains tens of thousands of distinct CDR3 sequences, 16% of which appear only once. The V gene end was trimmed by 4 bases and the J gene end by 4 bases; junction bases not matched to a gene: 4. The CDR3 is 15 residues long. Notes on the study in general: Among clones contracting day 15 to 85, CD4/CD8 was balanced, whereas later expanders leaned CD4+. The study detected some responding clones in pre-infection memory, suggesting cross-reactive memory joined.

This clonotype is judged medium-sized. The antigen is unknown. The material sequenced was PBMCs or a T cell subset sorted from them (not recorded which). This receptor was taken from an adult woman who had mild COVID-19 (a few samples of this study predate the infection). Cell type and time point are not known. The chain combines TRBV12-3 or TRBV12-4 with TRBJ2-6, with 7 positions matching TRBD1. The CDR3 nucleotides read TGTGCCAGCAGTTCCCAGACAGGGGGGGCCAACGTCCTGACTTTC. This sequence encodes CASSSQTGGANVLTF.